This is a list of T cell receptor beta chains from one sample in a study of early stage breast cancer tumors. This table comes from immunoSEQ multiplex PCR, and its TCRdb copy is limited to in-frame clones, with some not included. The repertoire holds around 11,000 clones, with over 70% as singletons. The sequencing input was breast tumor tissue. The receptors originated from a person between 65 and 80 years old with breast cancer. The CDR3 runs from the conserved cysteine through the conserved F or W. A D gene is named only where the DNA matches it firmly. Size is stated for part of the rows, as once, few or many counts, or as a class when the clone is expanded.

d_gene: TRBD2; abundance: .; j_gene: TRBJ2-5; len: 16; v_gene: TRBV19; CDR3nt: TGTGCCAGTAGAGGGACTAGCGGGATGAGAGGAGAGACCCAGTACTTC; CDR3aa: CASRGTSGMRGETQYF
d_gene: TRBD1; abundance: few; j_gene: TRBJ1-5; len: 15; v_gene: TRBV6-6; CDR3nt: TGTGCCAGCAGTTACCCGGGACAGCGTTATCAGCCCCAGCATTTT; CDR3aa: CASSYPGQRYQPQHF
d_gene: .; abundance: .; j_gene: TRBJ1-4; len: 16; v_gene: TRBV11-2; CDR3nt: TGTGCCAGCAGCTTATTATCGGGGGGCCGAACAAAAAAACTGTTTTTT; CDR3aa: CASSLLSGGRTKKLFF
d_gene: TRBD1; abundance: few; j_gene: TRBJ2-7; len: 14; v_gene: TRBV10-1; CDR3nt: TGCGCCAGCAGTGAAGGGACAGGGCTCCACGAGCAGTACTTC; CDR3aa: CASSEGTGLHEQYF
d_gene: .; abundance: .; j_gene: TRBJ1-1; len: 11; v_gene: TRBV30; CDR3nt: TGTGCCTGGAGTGTCCGGGAGGGAGCTTTCTTT; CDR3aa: CAWSVREGAFF
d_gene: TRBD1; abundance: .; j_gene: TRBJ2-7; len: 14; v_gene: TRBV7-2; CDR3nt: TGTGCCAGCAGCGTCAGACAGGGGTCCTACGAGCAGTACTTC; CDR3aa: CASSVRQGSYEQYF
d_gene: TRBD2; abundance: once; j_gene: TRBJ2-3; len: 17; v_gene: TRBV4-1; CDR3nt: TGCGCCAGCAGCCTCCGAACAGCGGGAGGGCCAGCAGATACGCAGTATTTT; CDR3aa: CASSLRTAGGPADTQYF
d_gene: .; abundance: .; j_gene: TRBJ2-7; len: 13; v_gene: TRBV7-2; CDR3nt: TGTGCCAGCAGCTTACAGATTTCCTACGAGCAGTACTTC; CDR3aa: CASSLQISYEQYF
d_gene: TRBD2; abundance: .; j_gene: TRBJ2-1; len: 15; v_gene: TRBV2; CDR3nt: TGTGCCAGCAGTGTAGGGCTAGCGGGCGACAATGAGCAGTTCTTC; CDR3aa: CASSVGLAGDNEQFF
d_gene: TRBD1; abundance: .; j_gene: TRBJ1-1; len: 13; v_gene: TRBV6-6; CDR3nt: TGTGCCAGCAGCCTCCGACAGGGTCCTGAAGCTTTCTTT; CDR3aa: CASSLRQGPEAFF
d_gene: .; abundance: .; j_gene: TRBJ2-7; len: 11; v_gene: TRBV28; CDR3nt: TGTGCCAGCAGTTTAGCGCGTCAGCAGTACTTC; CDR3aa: CASSLARQQYF
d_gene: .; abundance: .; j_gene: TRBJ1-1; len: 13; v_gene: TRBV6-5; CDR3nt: TGTGCCAGCACCCCCCCCGCGGGGACTGAAGCTTTCTTT; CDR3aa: CASTPPAGTEAFF
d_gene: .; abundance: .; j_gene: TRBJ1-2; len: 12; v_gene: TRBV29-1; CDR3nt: TGCAGCGTTGAAGCGACACACTATGGCTACACCTTC; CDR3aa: CSVEATHYGYTF
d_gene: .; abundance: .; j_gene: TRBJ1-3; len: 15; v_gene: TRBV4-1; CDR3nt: TGCGCCAGCAGCCCTATGTCCCAGGCTGGAAACACCATATATTTT; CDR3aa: CASSPMSQAGNTIYF
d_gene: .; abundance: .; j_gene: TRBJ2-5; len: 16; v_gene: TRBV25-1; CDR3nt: TGTGCCAGCAGTGGATTGGGCCAGGGGAAGTCAGAGACCCAGTACTTC; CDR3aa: CASSGLGQGKSETQYF
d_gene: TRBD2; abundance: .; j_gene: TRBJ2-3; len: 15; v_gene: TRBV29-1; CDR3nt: TGCAGCGTTACTATACTAGCGGGGGGCGGGGATACGCAGTATTTT; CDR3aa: CSVTILAGGGDTQYF
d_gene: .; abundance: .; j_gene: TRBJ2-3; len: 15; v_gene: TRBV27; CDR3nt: TGTGCCAGCAGTGGGGGGGGCACCAACACAGATACGCAGTATTTT; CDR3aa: CASSGGGTNTDTQYF
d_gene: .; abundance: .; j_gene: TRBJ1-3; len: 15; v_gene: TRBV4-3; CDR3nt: TGCGCCAGCAGCCAAGCCCAGTTCTCTGGAAACACCATATATTTT; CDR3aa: CASSQAQFSGNTIYF
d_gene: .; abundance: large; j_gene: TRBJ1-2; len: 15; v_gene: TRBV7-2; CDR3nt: TGTGCCAGCAGCATAGGCCGGGTCCTGAACTATGGCTACACCTTC; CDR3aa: CASSIGRVLNYGYTF
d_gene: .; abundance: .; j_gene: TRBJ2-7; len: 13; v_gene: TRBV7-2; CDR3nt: TGTGCCAGCAGCTTGGCATTCTCCTACGAGCAGTACTTC; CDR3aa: CASSLAFSYEQYF
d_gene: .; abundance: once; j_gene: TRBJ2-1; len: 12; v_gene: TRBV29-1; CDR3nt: TGCAGCGTTGTAGAGGGAGCAAATGAGCAGTTCTTC; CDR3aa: CSVVEGANEQFF
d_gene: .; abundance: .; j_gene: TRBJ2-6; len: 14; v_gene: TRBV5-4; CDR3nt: TGTGCCAGCAGCTCCAGCTCTGGGGCCAACGTCCTGACTTTC; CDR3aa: CASSSSSGANVLTF
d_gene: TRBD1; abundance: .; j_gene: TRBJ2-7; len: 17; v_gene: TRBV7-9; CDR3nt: TGTGCCAGCAGACCCCCCGGGACAGGGGGGAACTCCTACGAGCAGTACTTC; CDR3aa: CASRPPGTGGNSYEQYF
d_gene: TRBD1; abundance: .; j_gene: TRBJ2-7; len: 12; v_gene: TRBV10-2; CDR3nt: TGCGCCAGCAGTGCCGACAGGGGCCGAATGTACTTC; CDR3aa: CASSADRGRMYF
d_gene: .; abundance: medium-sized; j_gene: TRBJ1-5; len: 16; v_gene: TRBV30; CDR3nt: TGTGCCTGGAGCTCCGAGACAGCCATACCAAATCAGCCCCAGCATTTT; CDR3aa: CAWSSETAIPNQPQHF
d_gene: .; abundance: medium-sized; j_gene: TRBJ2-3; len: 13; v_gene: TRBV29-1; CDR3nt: TGCAGCGTTGAATCAGGGATCGCAGATACGCAGTATTTT; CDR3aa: CSVESGIADTQYF